The 21 T cell receptor beta chains presented below share a single source sample, sequenced in a study of blood T cell repertoires in COVID-19. Profiling relied on immunoSEQ multiplex PCR, and the TCRdb table lists in-frame clones only, not all of them. The table has roughly 130,000 clones, less than 90% seen once; the top ten hold 1.9%. Sequencing was carried out using peripheral blood. These receptors were obtained from a man between 65 and 80 years old with acute or convalescent COVID-19.

This clone was detected only a few times. The V gene is TRBV28, the J gene TRBJ1-1; D unresolved. The germline V gene has CDR1 MDHEN and CDR2 SYDVKM. This CDR3 is 14 amino acids long. Trimming took 5 bases from V and 5 from J, leaving 15 bases between them. The CDR3 protein is CASSPLGGRTEAFF. Here the CDR3 DNA reads TGTGCCAGCAGTCCACTCGGCGGTCGGACTGAAGCTTTCTTT.

V usage is TRBV6-1 and J usage is TRBJ2-6; D is ambiguous. CDR3 size: 16 residues. CDR1 and CDR2 from the germline V gene are MNHNS and SASEGT. V lost 4 bases to trimming and J lost 0 bases, with 10 bases between them. This CDR3 is CASSASSISGANVLTF. The CDR3 DNA sequence: TGTGCCAGCAGTGCGTCCAGTATCTCTGGGGCCAACGTCCTGACTTTC.

The J gene is TRBJ2-1, the V gene TRBV21-1; the table's D call TRBD2 went unverified against the DNA. TRBV21-1 is a pseudogene locus. CDR3 length: 16 residues. Written as DNA, the CDR3 is TGTGCCAGCAGCAAAGTTGTCCAACCCGCGTACAATGAGCAGTTCTTC. Encoded protein: CASSKVVQPAYNEQFF.

This clone was seen a handful of times. The CDR3 coding sequence is TGTGCCAGCAGCCCCCAGGGCCAGGGGAACACTGAAGCTTTCTTT. This gives the protein CASSPQGQGNTEAFF. This sequence joins TRBV7-8 and TRBJ1-1, with TRBD1 as a possible D gene (5 bases). CDR3 size: 15 residues. V was trimmed by 5 bases and J by 1 base, leaving 14 bases between them. CDR1 is SGHVS and CDR2 is FQNEAQ in the germline V gene.

The chain carries TRBV4-2 and TRBJ2-7; D not resolved. V was clipped by 1 base and J by 4 bases, with 8 bases between them. The CDR3 length is 13 residues. Germline CDR1 reads LGHNA; CDR2 reads YNFKEQ. DNA for the CDR3: TGTGCCAGCAGCCAAGTTTCACAGTACGAGCAGTACTTC. Translating gives CASSQVSQYEQYF.

The CDR3 bases are TGCAGCGCCCGGGACAGTGGGATATATGGCTACACCTTC. This encodes CSARDSGIYGYTF. The chain uses TRBV29-1 and TRBJ1-2; 7 bases agree with TRBD1. The CDR3 sequence is 13 residues long. Germline-derived CDR1 and CDR2 are SQVTM and ANQGSEA. Germline trimming cut 7 bases from V and 5 bases from J; bases unmatched to any gene: 10.

The rearrangement uses TRBV7-9 and TRBJ2-3; no clear D. The germline V and J ends were trimmed by 3 bases and 5 bases, with 3 bases remaining between them. The CDR3 sequence is 11 residues long. Germline V CDR1 and CDR2: SEHNR, FQNEAQ (reference sequence). CDR3 bases: TGTGCCAGCAGCTTCGTAGATACGCAGTATTTT. Translating gives CASSFVDTQYF.

The chain carries TRBV27 and TRBJ2-5; 12 bases align to TRBD2. Trimming took 5 bases from V and 5 from J; bases not matched to a gene: 15. The germline V gene has CDR1 MNHEY and CDR2 SMNVEV (reference sequence). The CDR3 covers 18 residues. CDR3 DNA: TGTGCCAGCAGTCCGAGGAGTTCCGGGACTAGCGGGTTTGAGACCCAGTACTTC. As protein: CASSPRSSGTSGFETQYF.

J is TRBJ2-3 and V is TRBV21-1; the table's TRBD2 call for D was not verified on the DNA. TRBV21-1 is a known pseudogene. The CDR3 covers 17 residues. Here the CDR3 reads CASSNPREAGGTDTQYF. CDR3 nucleotides: TGTGCCAGCAGCAACCCCCGGGAAGCGGGGGGTACAGATACGCAGTATTTT.

This clone was counted once. The V gene is TRBV5-1, the J gene TRBJ1-3; 10 bases map to TRBD1. CDR1 and CDR2 (germline): SGHRS, YFSETQ. The CDR3 consists of 16 residues. J was trimmed by 0 bases and V by 3 bases; bases with no gene match: 3. CDR3 amino acids: CASSSGQGTSGNTIYF. The CDR3 DNA reads TGCGCCAGCAGCTCGGGACAGGGGACCTCTGGAAACACCATATATTTT.

The CDR3 DNA reads TGCGCCAGCAGCCAGCGGGGGGGAAGTACTGAAGCTTTCTTT. This gives the protein CASSQRGGSTEAFF. This chain joins TRBV4-1 and TRBJ1-1; a possible D gene is TRBD1 (5 bases). CDR3 length equals 14 residues. V lost 3 bases and J lost 5, with 13 bases in between. Germline CDR1 is MGHRA and CDR2 is YSYEKL.

The gene calls are TRBV10-2 and TRBJ2-1; 8 nucleotides agree with TRBD1. Germline assignment: CDR1 WSHSY and CDR2 SAAADI. Trimming removed 5 bases from V and 8 bases from J; junction bases left unmatched: 8. CDR3 length: 14 amino acids. The CDR3 region is CASSPGQGVHEQFF. CDR3 sequence (DNA): TGCGCCAGCAGTCCCGGACAGGGTGTCCATGAGCAGTTCTTC.

The chain is built from TRBV3-1 (or the pseudogene TRBV3-2) and TRBJ2-7; TRBD1 matches at 9 bases. This CDR3 spans 14 amino acids. From germline, CDR1 is LGHDT and CDR2 YNNKEL (reference sequence). J was trimmed by 6 bases and V by 5 bases; bases with no gene match: 8. The CDR3 DNA sequence: TGTGCCAGCAGCTCCAATGGACAGGGGCTCGAGCAGTACTTC. It is translated as CASSSNGQGLEQYF.

V and J are TRBV5-1 and TRBJ2-7; 9 bases line up with TRBD1. Germline V lookup: CDR1 SGHRS, CDR2 YFSETQ. The CDR3 runs 16 residues. V shed 0 bases, J shed 5 bases, and the junction held 9 bases outside the gene matches. For the CDR3, the DNA is TGCGCCAGCAGCTTGGCCGCGGGACAGGGAATCCACGAGCAGTACTTC. This encodes CASSLAAGQGIHEQYF.

The chain recombines TRBV7-9 with TRBJ1-3, with D tentatively TRBD1 (6 bases). Trimming shortened V by 5 bases and J by 3 bases, and 17 bases separated the two germline ends. Germline assignment: CDR1 SEHNR and CDR2 FQNEAQ (reference sequence). This CDR3 is built from 16 residues. CDR3 loop: CASSPGTFAFGNTIYF. CDR3 DNA: TGTGCCAGCAGCCCGGGGACATTCGCCTTTGGAAACACCATATATTTT.

This clone was observed a few times. The chain recombines TRBV4-1 with TRBJ2-7; 8 nucleotides line up with TRBD2. CDR1 MGHRA and CDR2 YSYEKL come from the germline V gene. V lost 3 bases and J lost 5; bases outside the gene matches: 9. CDR3 length: 15 amino acids. The CDR3 DNA reads as TGCGCCAGCAGCCAGCCTCCGGGGGGGCTCAACGAGCAGTACTTC. Amino acids: CASSQPPGGLNEQYF.

The CDR3 spells CASDTTDSGNTIYF. The CDR3 bases are TGTGCCAGCGACACAACTGACTCTGGAAACACCATATATTTT. J is TRBJ1-3 and V is TRBV2; no firm D call. CDR3 length equals 14 residues. The V and J ends lost 8 bases and 0 bases respectively, with 11 bases between them. CDR1 SNHLY and CDR2 FYNNEI come from the germline V gene.

This chain connects TRBV25-1 to TRBJ1-2; tentative D call: TRBD1 (5 bases). This CDR3 has 13 amino acids. V lost 4 bases and J 7 bases, leaving 13 bases between the germline ends. Germline CDR1 is MGHDK and CDR2 is SYGVNS. The CDR3 sequence: CASSGRAQSGYTF. The CDR3 nucleotides read TGTGCCAGCAGTGGCAGGGCCCAGAGTGGCTACACCTTC.

The table lists this clone with a few counts. The gene calls are TRBV2 and TRBJ2-5; TRBD1 might be the D (6 bases). The CDR3 has 15 amino acids. CDR1 is SNHLY, CDR2 FYNNEI, per germline. The V end was cut by 8 bases, the J end by 0 bases, with 16 bases between. The CDR3 region is CASDTGRRDQETQYF. The DNA for the CDR3 is TGTGCCAGCGATACAGGGCGCCGGGACCAAGAGACCCAGTACTTC.

The chain recombines TRBV25-1 with TRBJ2-7; TRBD1 matches at 9 bases. The V gene's germline CDR1 is MGHDK and CDR2 SYGVNS. CDR3 length equals 16 residues. V shed 2 bases, J shed 6 bases, and the junction held 11 bases outside the gene matches. This chain's CDR3 is CASSEPRDRVGREQYF. The CDR3 bases are TGTGCCAGCAGTGAACCCCGGGACAGGGTTGGTCGCGAGCAGTACTTC.

J is TRBJ2-2 and V is TRBV15; tentative D call: TRBD1 (6 bases). Trimming pared 5 bases from V and 6 bases from J, leaving 13 bases between. Germline V gene sequence: CDR1 LNHNV, CDR2 YYDKDF (reference sequence). The CDR3 totals 14 residues. As DNA, the CDR3 is TGTGCCACCAGCCTGACAGGAGCCCCCGGGGAGCTGTTTTTT. This sequence encodes CATSLTGAPGELFF.